This TCR beta chain was identified during a study of patients and donors after allogeneic stem cell transplantation. The V end lost 0 bases, the J end lost 3 bases, and 8 bases lay between the germline ends. This CDR3 comprises 14 residues. Germline CDR1 SGHRS, CDR2 YFSETQ. This clonotype was seen a few times. TCRdb ran MiXCR on the RT-PCR reads and lists one entry per CDR3 protein. This table holds about 860 distinct CDR3 sequences, around two fifths found once. This TCR was sampled from a human donor who was either an allogeneic HSCT recipient or a stem cell or donor lymphocyte infusion donor (not recorded which). It is not recorded whose cells these are; they may come from a transplant donor. V and J are TRBV5-1 and TRBJ2-3; D is uncertain. The sequenced material came from blood, either unsorted or a sorted T cell fraction (not recorded which). CDR3 nucleotides: TGCGCCAGCAGCTTGGGCGGCCAGACAGATACGCAGTATTTT. Translating it yields CASSLGGQTDTQYF. The entire variable domain, with the rest obtained from reference TRBV5-1 and TRBJ2-3, is as follows: KAGVTQTPRYLIKTRGQQVTLSCSPISGHRSVSWYQQTPGQGLQFLFEYFSETQRNKGNFPGRFSGRQFSNSRSEMNVSTLELGDSALYLCASSLGGQTDTQYFGPGTRLTVL.